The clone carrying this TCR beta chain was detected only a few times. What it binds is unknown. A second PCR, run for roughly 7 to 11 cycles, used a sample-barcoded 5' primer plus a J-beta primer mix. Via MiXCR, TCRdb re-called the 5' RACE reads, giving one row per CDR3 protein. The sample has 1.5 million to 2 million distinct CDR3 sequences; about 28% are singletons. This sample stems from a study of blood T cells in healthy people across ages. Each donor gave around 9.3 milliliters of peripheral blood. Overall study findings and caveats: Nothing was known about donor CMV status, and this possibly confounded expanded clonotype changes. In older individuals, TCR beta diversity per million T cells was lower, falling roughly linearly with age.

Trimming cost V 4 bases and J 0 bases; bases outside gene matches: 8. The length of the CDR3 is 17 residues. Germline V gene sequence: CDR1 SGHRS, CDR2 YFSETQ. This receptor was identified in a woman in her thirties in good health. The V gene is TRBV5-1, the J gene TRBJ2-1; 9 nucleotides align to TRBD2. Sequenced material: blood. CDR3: CASSRERGASSYNEQFF. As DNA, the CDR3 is TGCGCCAGCAGCCGCGAGCGGGGGGCAAGCTCCTACAATGAGCAGTTCTTC.